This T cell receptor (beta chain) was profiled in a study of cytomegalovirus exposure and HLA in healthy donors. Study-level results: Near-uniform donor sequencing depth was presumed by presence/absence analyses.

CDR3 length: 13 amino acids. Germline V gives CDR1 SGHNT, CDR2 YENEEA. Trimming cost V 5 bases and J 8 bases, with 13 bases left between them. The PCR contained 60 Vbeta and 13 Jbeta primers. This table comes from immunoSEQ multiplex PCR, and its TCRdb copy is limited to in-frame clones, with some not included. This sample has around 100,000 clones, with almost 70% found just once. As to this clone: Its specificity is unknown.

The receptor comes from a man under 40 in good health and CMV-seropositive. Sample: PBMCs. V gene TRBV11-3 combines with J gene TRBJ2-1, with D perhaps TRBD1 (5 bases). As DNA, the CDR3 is TGTGCCAGCAGCGGACACAGGATCGATGAGCAGTTCTTC. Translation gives CASSGHRIDEQFF.